Described below is a single T cell receptor beta chain sequence and its context. Its antigen is still unknown. The data derive from a study of TIL therapy for anti-PD-1-resistant metastatic lung cancer. Overall study: Median patient age was about 56, ranging 38-75 years.

The immunoSEQ assay was v3. Measured with immunoSEQ multiplex PCR; TCRdb has only the in-frame clones, and not every one. The profile shows 16,000 or so clones, approximately 69% of them singletons. Specified time point: pre-treatment sample, taken before nivolumab and TIL therapy. Overall study findings and caveats: The baseline peripheral repertoire was partially replaced by infused TIL clonotypes that later decayed.

The input for sequencing was blood, taken at baseline. This TCR came from a person aged 25 to 85 with non-small cell lung cancer.

The CDR3 is CASSGQVFYGYTF. CDR3 sequence (DNA): TGTGCCAGCAGCGGACAGGTCTTCTATGGCTACACCTTC. This chain connects TRBV6-6 to TRBJ1-2, with 7 bases identical to TRBD1. This CDR3 is 13 amino acids long. The V gene's germline CDR1 is MNHNY and CDR2 SVGAGI (reference sequence). The V gene end was trimmed by 6 bases and the J gene end by 4 bases; junction bases not matched to a gene: 5.